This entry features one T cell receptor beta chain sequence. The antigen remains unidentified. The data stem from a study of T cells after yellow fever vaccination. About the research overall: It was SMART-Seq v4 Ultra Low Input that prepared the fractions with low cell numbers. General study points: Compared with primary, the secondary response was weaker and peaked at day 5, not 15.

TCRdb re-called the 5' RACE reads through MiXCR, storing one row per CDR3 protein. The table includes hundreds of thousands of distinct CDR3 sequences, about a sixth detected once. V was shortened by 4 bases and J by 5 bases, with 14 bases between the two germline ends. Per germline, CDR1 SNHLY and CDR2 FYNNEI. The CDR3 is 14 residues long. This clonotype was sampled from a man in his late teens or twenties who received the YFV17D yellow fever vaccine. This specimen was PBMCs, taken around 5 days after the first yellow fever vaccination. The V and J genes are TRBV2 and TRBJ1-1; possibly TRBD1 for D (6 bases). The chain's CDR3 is CASSVGAVRTEAFF. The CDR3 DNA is TGTGCCAGCAGTGTGGGGGCGGTGAGGACTGAAGCTTTCTTT. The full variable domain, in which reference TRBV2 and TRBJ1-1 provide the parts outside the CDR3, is EPEVTQTPSHQVTQMGQEVILRCVPISNHLYFYWYRQILGQKVEFLVSFYNNEISEKSEIFDDQFSVERPDGSNFTLKIRSTKLEDSAMYFCASSVGAVRTEAFFGQGTRLTVV.